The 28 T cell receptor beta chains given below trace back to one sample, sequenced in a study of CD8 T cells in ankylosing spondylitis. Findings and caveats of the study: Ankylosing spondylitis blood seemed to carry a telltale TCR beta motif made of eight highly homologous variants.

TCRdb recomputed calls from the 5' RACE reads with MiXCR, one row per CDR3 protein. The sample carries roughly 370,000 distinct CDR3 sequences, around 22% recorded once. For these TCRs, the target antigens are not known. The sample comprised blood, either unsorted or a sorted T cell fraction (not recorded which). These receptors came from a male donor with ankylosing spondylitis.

The CDR3 is CASSLPGQGKEQYF. The CDR3 coding sequence is TGTGCCAGCAGTCTCCCAGGACAGGGGAAGGAGCAGTACTTC. V and J are TRBV28 and TRBJ2-7; 9 bases line up with TRBD1. The ends lost 5 bases at V and 7 bases at J; junction bases unmatched: 9. The germline V gene has CDR1 MDHEN and CDR2 SYDVKM. The CDR3 is 14 residues long.

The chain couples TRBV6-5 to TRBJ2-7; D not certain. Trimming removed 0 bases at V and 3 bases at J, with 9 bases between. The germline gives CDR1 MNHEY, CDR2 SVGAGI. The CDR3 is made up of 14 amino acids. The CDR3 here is CASSYSSPSYEQYF. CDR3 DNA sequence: TGTGCCAGCAGTTACTCTTCTCCGAGCTACGAGCAGTACTTC.

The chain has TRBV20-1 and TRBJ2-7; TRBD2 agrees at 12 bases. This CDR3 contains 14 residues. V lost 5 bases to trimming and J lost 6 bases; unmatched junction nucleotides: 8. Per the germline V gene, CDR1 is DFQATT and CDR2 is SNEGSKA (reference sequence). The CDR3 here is CSALLQGLAGEQYF. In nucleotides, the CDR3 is TGCAGTGCTCTCCTCCAGGGACTAGCGGGCGAGCAGTACTTC.

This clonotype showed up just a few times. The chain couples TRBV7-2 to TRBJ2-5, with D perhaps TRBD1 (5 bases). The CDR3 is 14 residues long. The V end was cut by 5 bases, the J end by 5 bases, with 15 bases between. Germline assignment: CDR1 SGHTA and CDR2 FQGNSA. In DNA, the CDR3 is TGTGCCAGCAGCCTCCCTGGGGCATGGGAGACCCAGTACTTC. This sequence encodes CASSLPGAWETQYF.

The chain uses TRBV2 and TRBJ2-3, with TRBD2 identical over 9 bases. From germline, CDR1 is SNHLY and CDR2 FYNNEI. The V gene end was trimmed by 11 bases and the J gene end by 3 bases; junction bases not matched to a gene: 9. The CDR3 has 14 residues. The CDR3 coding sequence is TGTGCCGGGGCTCCGGGACTAGCAACAGATACGCAGTATTTT. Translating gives CAGAPGLATDTQYF.

In DNA form, the CDR3 reads TGTGCCAGTGGCAAAGAGACTACCGGGGAGCTGTTTTTT. This gives the protein CASGKETTGELFF. The chain employs TRBV28 and TRBJ2-2; D not resolved. Germline-derived CDR1 and CDR2 are MDHEN and SYDVKM. The CDR3 extends over 13 amino acids. Trimming removed 9 bases at V and 5 bases at J, with 13 bases between.

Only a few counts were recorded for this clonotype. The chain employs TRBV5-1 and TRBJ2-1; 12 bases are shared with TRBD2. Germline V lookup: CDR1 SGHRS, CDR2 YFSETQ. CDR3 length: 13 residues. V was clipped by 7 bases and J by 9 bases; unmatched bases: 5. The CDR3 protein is CASGSSGRVEQFF. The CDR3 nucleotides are TGCGCCAGCGGATCTAGCGGGAGGGTTGAGCAGTTCTTC.

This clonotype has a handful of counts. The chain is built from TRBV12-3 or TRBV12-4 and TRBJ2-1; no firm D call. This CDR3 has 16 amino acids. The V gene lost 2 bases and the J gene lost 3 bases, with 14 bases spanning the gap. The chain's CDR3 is CASSLNPGLNYNEQFF. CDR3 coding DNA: TGTGCCAGCAGTTTAAACCCGGGCCTAAACTACAATGAGCAGTTCTTC.

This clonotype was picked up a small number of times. The CDR3 region is CATSLRAGYAGELFF. In DNA, the CDR3 is TGTGCCACCAGCCTCCGGGCGGGCTACGCCGGGGAGCTGTTTTTT. J is TRBJ2-2 and V is TRBV15, with a weak D call TRBD2 (5 bases). CDR1 and CDR2 (germline): LNHNV, YYDKDF (reference sequence). V lost 5 bases and J 6 bases, leaving 16 bases between the germline ends. The CDR3 is made up of 15 amino acids. Full variable domain (missing parts from reference TRBV15 and TRBJ2-2): DAMVIQNPRYQVTQFGKPVTLSCSQTLNHNVMYWYQQKSSQAPKLLFHYYDKDFNNEADTPDNFQSRRPNTSFCFLDIRSPGLGDTAMYLCATSLRAGYAGELFFGEGSRLTVL.

The CDR3 sequence is CASSPDAGFATDTQYF. CDR3 bases: TGTGCCAGCTCACCCGACGCAGGTTTCGCCACAGATACGCAGTATTTT. The rearrangement links TRBV18 to TRBJ2-3; D unclear. The V end was cut by 3 bases, the J end by 2 bases, with 15 bases between. Germline CDR1 and CDR2: KGHSH and LQKENI. This CDR3 region has 16 residues.

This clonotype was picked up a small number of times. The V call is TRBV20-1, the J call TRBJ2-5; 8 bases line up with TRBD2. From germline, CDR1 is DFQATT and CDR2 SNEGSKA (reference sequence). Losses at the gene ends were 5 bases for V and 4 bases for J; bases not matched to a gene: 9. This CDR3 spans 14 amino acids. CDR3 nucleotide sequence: TGCAGTGCTTCATACTTGCTAGCGGGAGAGACCCAGTACTTC. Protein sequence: CSASYLLAGETQYF.

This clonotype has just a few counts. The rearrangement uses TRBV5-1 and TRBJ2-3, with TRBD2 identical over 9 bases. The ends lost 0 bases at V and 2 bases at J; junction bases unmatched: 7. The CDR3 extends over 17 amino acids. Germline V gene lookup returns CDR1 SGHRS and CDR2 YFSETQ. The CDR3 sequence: CASSLGPTSGHTDTQYF. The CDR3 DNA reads TGCGCCAGCAGCTTGGGGCCGACTAGCGGTCACACAGATACGCAGTATTTT. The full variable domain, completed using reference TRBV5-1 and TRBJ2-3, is KAGVTQTPRYLIKTRGQQVTLSCSPISGHRSVSWYQQTPGQGLQFLFEYFSETQRNKGNFPGRFSGRQFSNSRSEMNVSTLELGDSALYLCASSLGPTSGHTDTQYFGPGTRLTVL.

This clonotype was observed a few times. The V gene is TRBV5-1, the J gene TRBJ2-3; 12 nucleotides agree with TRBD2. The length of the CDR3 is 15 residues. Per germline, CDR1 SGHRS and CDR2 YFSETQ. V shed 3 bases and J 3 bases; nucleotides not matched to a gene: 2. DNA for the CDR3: TGCGCCAGCAGCTCCGGGACTAGCGGGACAGATACGCAGTATTTT. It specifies CASSSGTSGTDTQYF.

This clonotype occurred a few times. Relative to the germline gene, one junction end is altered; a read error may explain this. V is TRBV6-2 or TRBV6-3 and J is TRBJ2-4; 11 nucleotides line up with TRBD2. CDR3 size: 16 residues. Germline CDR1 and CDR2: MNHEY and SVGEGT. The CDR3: CASSHSLAGVVDIQYF. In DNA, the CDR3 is TGTGCCAGCAGTCACTCACTAGCGGGAGTTGTTGACATTCAGTACTTC.

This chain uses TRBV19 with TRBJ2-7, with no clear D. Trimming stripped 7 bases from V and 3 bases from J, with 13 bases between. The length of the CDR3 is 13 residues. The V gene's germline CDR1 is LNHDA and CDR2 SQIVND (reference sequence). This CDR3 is CASISRGGYEQYF. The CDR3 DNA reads TGTGCCAGTATCAGTCGAGGTGGCTACGAGCAGTACTTC.

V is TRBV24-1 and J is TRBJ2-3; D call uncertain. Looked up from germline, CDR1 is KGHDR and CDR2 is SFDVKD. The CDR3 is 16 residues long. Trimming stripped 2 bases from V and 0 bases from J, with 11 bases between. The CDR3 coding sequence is TGTGCCACCAGTGATTACCTAGTGGGAAGCACAGATACGCAGTATTTT. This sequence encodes CATSDYLVGSTDTQYF.

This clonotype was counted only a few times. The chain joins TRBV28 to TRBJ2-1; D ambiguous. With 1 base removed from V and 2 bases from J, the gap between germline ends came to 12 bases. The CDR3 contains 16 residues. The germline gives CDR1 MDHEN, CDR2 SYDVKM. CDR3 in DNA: TGTGCCAGCAGTTTATATGTGACTTCCCCCTACAATGAGCAGTTCTTC. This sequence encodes CASSLYVTSPYNEQFF.

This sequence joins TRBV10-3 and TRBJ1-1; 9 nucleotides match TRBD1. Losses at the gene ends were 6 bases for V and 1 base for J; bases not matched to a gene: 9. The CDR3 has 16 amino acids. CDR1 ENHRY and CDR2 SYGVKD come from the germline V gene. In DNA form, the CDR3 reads TGTGCCATCAGACCCGGGACAGGGTACGCGAACACTGAAGCTTTCTTT. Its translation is CAIRPGTGYANTEAFF.

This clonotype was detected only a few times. The CDR3 DNA reads TGTGCCAGCAGCAGACAGGGGGCCATAAACGAGCAGTACTTC. This translates into CASSRQGAINEQYF. This chain connects TRBV3-1 to TRBJ2-7, with TRBD1 identical over 10 bases. CDR1 LGHDT and CDR2 YNNKEL come from the germline V gene (reference sequence). V shed 5 bases, J shed 5 bases, and the junction held 6 bases outside the gene matches. The CDR3 runs 14 residues.

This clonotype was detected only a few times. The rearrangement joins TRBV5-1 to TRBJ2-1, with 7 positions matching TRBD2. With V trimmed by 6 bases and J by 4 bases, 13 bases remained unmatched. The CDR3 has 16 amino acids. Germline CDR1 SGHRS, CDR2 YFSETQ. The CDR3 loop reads CASKVKSGNVYNEQFF. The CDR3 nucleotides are TGCGCCAGCAAAGTGAAAAGCGGGAATGTATACAATGAGCAGTTCTTC.

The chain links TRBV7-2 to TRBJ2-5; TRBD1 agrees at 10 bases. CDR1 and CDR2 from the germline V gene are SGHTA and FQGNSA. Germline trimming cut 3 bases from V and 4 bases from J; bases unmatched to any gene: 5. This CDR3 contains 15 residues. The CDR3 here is CASSFPTGGTETQYF. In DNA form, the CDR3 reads TGTGCCAGCAGCTTTCCGACAGGGGGCACAGAGACCCAGTACTTC.

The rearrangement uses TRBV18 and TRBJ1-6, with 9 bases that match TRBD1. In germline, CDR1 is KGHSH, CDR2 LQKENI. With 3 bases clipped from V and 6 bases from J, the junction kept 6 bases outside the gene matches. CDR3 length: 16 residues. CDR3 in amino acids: CASSPQPGQGNSPLHF. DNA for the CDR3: TGTGCCAGCTCACCGCAACCGGGACAGGGTAATTCACCCCTCCACTTT.

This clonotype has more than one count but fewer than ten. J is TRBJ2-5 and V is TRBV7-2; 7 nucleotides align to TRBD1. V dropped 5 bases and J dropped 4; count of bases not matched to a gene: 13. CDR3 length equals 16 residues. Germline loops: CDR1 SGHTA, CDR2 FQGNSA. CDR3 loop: CASSSPGQIFRETQYF. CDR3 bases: TGTGCCAGCAGCAGCCCGGGACAGATTTTTCGAGAGACCCAGTACTTC.

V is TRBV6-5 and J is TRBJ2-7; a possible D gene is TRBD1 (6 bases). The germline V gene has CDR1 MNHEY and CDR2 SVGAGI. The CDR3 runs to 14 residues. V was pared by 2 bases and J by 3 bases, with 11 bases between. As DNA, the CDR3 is TGTGCCAGCAGTTACCAGGCCAGGGGCTACGAGCAGTACTTC. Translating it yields CASSYQARGYEQYF.

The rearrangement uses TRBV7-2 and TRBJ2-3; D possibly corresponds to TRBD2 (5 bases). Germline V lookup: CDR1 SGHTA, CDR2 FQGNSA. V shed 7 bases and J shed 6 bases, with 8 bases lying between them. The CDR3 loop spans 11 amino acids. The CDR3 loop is CASKDWDTQYF. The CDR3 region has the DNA TGTGCCAGCAAGGACTGGGATACGCAGTATTTT.

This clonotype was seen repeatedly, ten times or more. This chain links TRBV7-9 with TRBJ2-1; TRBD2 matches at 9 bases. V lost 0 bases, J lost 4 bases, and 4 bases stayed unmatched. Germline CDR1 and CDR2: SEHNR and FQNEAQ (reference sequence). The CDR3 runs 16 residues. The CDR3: CASSLAGTSSYNEQFF. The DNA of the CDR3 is TGTGCCAGCAGCTTAGCGGGGACTAGCAGTTACAATGAGCAGTTCTTC.

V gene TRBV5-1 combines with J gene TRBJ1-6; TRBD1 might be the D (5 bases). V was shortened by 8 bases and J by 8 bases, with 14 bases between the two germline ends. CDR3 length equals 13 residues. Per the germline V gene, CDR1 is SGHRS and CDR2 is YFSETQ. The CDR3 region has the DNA TGCGCCAGTACCCGGGACTCCTATTCACCCCTCCACTTT. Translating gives CASTRDSYSPLHF.

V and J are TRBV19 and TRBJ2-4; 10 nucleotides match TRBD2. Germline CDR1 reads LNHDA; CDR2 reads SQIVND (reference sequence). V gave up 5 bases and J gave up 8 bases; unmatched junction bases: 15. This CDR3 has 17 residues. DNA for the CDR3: TGTGCCAGTAGTGCCTCTAGCGGGAGAATTTTGAGGGACATTCAGTACTTC. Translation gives CASSASSGRILRDIQYF. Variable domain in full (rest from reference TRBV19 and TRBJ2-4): DGGITQSPKYLFRKEGQNVTLSCEQNLNHDAMYWYRQDPGQGLRLIYYSQIVNDFQKGDIAEGYSVSREKKESFPLTVTSAQKNPTAFYLCASSASSGRILRDIQYFGAGTRLSVL.